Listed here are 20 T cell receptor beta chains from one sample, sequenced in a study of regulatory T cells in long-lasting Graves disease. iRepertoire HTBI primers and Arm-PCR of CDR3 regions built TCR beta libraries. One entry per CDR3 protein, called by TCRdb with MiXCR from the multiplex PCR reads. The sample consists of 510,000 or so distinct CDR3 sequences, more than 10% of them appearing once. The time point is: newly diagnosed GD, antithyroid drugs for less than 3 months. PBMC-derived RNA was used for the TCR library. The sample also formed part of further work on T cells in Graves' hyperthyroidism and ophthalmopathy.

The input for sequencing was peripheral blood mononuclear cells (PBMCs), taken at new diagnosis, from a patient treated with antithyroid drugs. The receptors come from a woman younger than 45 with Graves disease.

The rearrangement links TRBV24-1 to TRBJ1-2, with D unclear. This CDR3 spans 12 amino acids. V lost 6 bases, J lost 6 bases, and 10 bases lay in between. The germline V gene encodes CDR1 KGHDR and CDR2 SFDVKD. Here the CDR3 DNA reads TGTGCCACCAGTCGCAATGGGGATGGCTACACCTTC. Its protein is CATSRNGDGYTF.

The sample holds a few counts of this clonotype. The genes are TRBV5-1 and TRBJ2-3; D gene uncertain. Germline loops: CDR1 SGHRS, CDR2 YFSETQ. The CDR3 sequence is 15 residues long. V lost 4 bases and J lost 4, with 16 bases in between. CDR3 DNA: TGCGCCAGCAGCCCCAGGCCGGGCTTCGCAGATACGCAGTATTTT. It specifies CASSPRPGFADTQYF. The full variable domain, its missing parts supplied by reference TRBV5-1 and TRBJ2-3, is KAGVTQTPRYLIKTRGQQVTLSCSPISGHRSVSWYQQTPGQGLQFLFEYFSETQRNKGNFPGRFSGRQFSNSRSEMNVSTLELGDSALYLCASSPRPGFADTQYFGPGTRLTVL.

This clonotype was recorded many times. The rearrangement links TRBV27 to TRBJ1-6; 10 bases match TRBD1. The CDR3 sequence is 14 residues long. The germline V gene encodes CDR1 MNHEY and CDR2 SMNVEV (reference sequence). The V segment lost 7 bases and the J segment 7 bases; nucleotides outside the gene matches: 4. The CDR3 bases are TGTGCCAGCACCCTGGGACAGGGGAATTCACCCCTCCACTTT. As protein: CASTLGQGNSPLHF.

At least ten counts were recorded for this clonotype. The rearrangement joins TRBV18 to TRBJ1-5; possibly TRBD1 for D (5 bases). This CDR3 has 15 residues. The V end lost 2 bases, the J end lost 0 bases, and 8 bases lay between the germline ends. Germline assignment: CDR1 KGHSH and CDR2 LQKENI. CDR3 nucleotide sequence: TGTGCCAGCTCACCAGAGGGGAATAGCAATCAGCCCCAGCATTTT. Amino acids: CASSPEGNSNQPQHF.

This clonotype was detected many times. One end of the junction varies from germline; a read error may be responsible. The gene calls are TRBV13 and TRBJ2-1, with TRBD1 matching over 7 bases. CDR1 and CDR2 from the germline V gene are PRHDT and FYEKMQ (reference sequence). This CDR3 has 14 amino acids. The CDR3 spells CASSYGQALVKIVF. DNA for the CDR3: TGTGCCAGCAGCTACGGACAGGCCCTGGTTAAGATAGTCTTC.

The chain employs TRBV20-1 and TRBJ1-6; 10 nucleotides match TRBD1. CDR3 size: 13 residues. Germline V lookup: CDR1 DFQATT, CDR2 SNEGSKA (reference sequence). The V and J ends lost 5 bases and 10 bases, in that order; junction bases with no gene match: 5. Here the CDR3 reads CSAPGGQGSPLHF. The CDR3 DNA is TGCAGTGCTCCTGGGGGACAGGGGTCACCCCTCCACTTT.

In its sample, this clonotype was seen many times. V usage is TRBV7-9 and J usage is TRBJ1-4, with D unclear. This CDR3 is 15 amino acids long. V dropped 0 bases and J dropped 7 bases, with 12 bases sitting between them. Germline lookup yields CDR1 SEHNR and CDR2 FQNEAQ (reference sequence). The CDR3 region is CASSLALSGSEKLFF. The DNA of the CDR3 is TGTGCCAGCAGCTTAGCGCTGTCAGGCAGTGAAAAACTGTTTTTT.

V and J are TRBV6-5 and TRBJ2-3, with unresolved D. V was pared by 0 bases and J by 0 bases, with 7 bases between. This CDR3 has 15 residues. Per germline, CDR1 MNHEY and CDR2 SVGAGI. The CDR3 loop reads CASSYSPTSTDTQYF. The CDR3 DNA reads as TGTGCCAGCAGTTACTCGCCCACTAGCACAGATACGCAGTATTTT.

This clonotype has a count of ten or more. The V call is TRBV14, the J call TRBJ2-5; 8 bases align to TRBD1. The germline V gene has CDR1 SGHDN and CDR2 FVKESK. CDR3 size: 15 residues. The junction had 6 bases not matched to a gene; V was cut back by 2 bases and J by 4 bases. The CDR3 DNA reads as TGTGCCAGCAGCCAATCGACAGGGGCGGGAGAGACCCAGTACTTC. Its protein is CASSQSTGAGETQYF.

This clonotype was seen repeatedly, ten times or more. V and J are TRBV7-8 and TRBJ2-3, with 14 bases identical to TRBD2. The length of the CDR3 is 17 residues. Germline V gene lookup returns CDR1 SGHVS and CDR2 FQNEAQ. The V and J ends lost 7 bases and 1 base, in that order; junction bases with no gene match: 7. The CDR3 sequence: CASNSPGLAGGTDTQYF. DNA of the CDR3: TGTGCCAGCAACTCGCCGGGACTAGCGGGGGGCACAGATACGCAGTATTTT.

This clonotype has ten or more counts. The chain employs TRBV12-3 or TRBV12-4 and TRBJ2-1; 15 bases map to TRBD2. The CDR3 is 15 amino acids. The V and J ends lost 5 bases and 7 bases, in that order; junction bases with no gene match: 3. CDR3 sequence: CASSGGTSGRNEQFF. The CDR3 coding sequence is TGTGCCAGCAGTGGGGGGACTAGCGGGAGGAATGAGCAGTTCTTC.

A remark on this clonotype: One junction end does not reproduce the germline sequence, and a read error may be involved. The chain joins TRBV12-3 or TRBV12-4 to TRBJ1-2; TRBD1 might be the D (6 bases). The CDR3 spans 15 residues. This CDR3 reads CASSLGGRRAYGNTF. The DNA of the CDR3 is TGTGCCAGCAGTTTAGGGGGGCGCAGGGCCTATGGCAACACCTTC.

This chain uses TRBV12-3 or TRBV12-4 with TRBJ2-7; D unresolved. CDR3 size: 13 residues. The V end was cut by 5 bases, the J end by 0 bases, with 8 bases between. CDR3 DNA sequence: TGTGCCAGCAGTCAGAGAAACTCCTACGAGCAGTACTTC. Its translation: CASSQRNSYEQYF.

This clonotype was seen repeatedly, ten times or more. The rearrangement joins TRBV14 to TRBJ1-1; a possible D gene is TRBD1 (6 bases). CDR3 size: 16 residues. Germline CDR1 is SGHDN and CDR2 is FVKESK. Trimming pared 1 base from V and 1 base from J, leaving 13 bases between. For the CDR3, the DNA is TGTGCCAGCAGCCAAGGAATCGCAGGGGCGAACACTGAAGCTTTCTTT. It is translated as CASSQGIAGANTEAFF.

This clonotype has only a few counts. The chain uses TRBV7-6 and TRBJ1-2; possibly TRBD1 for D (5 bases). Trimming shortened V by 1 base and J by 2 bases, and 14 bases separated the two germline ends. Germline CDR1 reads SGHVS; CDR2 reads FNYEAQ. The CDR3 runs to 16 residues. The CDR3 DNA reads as TGTGCCAGCAGCTTAGGGCCCGGGACTCCCAACTATGGCTACACCTTC. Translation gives CASSLGPGTPNYGYTF.

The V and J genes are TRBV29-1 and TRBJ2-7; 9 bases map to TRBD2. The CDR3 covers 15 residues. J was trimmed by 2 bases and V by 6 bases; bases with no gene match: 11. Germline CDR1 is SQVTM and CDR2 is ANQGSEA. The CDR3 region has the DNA TGCAGCGTGCGGGGGGGGAGACAGGAGCCCTACGAGCAGTACTTC. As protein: CSVRGGRQEPYEQYF.

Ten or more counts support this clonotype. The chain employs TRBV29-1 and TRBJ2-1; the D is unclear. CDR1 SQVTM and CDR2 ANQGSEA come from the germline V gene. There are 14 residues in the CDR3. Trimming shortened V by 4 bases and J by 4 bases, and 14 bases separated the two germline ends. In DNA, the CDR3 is TGCAGCGTTGTTGGCCGGATGCCTTACAATGAGCAGTTCTTC. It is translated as CSVVGRMPYNEQFF.

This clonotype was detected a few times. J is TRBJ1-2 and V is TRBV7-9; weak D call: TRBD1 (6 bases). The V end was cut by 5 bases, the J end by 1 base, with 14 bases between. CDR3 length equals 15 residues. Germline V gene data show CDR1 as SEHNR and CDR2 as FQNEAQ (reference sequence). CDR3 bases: TGTGCCAGCAGCCCCGGGGGGCTGCTTAACTATGGCTACACCTTC. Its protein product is CASSPGGLLNYGYTF.

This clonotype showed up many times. DNA for the CDR3: TGTGCCAGCAGTTTAAACCCGTTGGTCCCTGGACGCTACGAGCAGTACTTC. Protein sequence: CASSLNPLVPGRYEQYF. This chain uses TRBV27 with TRBJ2-7; D unresolved. The germline gives CDR1 MNHEY, CDR2 SMNVEV (reference sequence). V was pared by 2 bases and J by 3 bases, with 20 bases between. The CDR3 is made up of 17 amino acids.

The CDR3 loop is CATSLTPVTGGTSYEQYF. CDR3 DNA: TGTGCCACCAGCCTAACCCCCGTGACAGGGGGGACCTCCTACGAGCAGTACTTC. The V call is TRBV15, the J call TRBJ2-7; 9 bases fit TRBD1. The CDR3 is 18 residues long. Germline CDR1 reads LNHNV; CDR2 reads YYDKDF (reference sequence). The junction had 14 bases not matched to a gene; V was cut back by 5 bases and J by 0 bases.